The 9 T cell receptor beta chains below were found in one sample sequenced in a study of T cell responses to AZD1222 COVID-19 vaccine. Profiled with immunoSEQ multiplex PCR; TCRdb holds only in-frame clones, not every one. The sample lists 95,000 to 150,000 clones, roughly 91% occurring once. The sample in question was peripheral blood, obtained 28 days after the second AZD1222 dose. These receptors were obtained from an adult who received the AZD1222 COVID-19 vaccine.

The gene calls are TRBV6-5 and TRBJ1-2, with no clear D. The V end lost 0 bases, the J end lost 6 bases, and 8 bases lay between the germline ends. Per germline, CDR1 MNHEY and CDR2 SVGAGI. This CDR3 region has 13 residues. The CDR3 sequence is CASSYSEGNGYTF. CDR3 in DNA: TGTGCCAGCAGTTACTCGGAGGGTAATGGCTACACCTTC.

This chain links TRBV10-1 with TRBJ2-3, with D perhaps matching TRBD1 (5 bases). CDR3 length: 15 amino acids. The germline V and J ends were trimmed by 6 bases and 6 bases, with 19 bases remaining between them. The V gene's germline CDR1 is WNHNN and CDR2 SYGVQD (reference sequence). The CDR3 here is CASSSSTQGGDTQYF. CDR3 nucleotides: TGCGCCAGCAGCTCCTCCACCCAGGGTGGGGATACGCAGTATTTT.

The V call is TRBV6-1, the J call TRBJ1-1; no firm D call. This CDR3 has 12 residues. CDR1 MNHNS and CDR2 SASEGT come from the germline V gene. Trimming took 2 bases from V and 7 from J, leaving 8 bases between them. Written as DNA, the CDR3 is TGTGCCAGCAGTGAATGGAGGCTTGAAGCTTTCTTT. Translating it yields CASSEWRLEAFF.

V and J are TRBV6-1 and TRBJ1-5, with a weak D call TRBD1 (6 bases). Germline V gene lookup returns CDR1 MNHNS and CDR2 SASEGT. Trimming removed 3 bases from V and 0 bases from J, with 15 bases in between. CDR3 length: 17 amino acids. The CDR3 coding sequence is TGTGCCAGCAGTGAGGAACAGGGCACCCATAGCAATCAGCCCCAGCATTTT. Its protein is CASSEEQGTHSNQPQHF.

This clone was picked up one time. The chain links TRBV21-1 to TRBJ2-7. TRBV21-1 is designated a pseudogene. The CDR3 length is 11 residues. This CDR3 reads CASSFPHEQYF. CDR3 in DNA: TGTGCCAGCAGCTTCCCCCACGAGCAGTACTTC.

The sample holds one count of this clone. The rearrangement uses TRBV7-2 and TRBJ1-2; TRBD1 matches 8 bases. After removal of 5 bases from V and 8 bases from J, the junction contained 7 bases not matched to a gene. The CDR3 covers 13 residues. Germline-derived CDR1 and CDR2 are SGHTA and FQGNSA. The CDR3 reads CASSRDRGRGYTF. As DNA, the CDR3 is TGTGCCAGCAGCCGAGACAGGGGTCGAGGCTACACCTTC.

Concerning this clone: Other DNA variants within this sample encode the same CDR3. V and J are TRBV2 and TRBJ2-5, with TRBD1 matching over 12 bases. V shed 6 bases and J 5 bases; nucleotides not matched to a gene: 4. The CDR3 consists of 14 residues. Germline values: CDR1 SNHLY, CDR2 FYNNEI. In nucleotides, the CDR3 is TGTGCCAGCAGCCGGGACAGGGGGCGGGAGACCCAGTACTTC. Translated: CASSRDRGRETQYF.

CDR3 in amino acids: CASSEGAGKEQFF. The CDR3 DNA reads TGTGCCAGCAGTGAGGGCGCGGGTAAAGAGCAGTTCTTC. The rearrangement uses TRBV9 and TRBJ2-1; D may be TRBD2 (5 bases). CDR1 SGDLS and CDR2 YYNGEE come from the germline V gene. V dropped 5 bases and J dropped 10 bases, with 16 bases sitting between them. The CDR3 is 13 amino acids.

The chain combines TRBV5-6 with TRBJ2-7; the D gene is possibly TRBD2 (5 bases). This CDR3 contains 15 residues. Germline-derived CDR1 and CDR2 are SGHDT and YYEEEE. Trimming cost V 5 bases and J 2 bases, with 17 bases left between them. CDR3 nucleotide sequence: TGTGCCAGCAGACTCGGTGGAGAGGGTCCCTACGAGCAGTACTTC. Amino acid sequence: CASRLGGEGPYEQYF. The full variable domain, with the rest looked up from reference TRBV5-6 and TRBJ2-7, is DAGVTQSPTHLIKTRGQQVTLRCSPKSGHDTVSWYQQALGQGPQFIFQYYEEEERQRGNFPDRFSGHQFPNYSSELNVNALLLGDSALYLCASRLGGEGPYEQYFGPGTRLTVT.